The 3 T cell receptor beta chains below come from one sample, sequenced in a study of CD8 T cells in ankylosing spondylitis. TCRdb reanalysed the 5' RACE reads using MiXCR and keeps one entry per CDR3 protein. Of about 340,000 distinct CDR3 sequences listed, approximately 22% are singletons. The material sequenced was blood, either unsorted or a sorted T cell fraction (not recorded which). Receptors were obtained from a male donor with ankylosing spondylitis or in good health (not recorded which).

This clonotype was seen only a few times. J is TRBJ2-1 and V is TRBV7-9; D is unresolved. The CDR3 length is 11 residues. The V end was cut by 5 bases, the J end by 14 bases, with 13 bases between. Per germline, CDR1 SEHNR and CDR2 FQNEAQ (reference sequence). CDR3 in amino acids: CASSMWGPEFF. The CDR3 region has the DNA TGTGCCAGCAGCATGTGGGGTCCGGAGTTCTTC.

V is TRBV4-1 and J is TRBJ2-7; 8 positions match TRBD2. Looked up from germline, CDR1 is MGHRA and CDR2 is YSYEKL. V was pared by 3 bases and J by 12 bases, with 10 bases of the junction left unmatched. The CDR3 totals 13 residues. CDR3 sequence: CASSHSGDSRRYF. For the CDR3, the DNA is TGCGCCAGCAGCCATAGCGGGGACTCCCGTCGGTACTTC.

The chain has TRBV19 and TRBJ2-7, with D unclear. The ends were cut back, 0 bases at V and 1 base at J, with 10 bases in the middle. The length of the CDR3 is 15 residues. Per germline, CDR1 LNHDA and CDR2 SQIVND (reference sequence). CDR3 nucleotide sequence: TGTGCCAGTAGTATAGATCGGATAGGGTCCTACGAGCAGTACTTC. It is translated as CASSIDRIGSYEQYF.